This entry describes one TCR beta chain. Looked up from germline, CDR1 is SGHRS and CDR2 is YFSETQ. The CDR3 runs 14 residues. The V segment lost 3 bases and the J segment 0 bases; nucleotides outside the gene matches: 2. The Seattle patients, enrolled during active infection, were followed longitudinally. This sample is part of a study of blood T cell repertoires in COVID-19. The overall study: Collection of acute and convalescent COVID-19 samples took place in the United States, Italy and Spain. T cells, B-cell-depleted T cells, or PBMCs supplied cDNA or gDNA.

In the authors' workflow: Using reference gene primer amplification, nucleated cell counts were estimated. Clones were sequenced by immunoSEQ multiplex PCR, and TCRdb holds only the in-frame ones, with some missing. From that table come the V and J calls and clone size; the DNA was used to work out D and trimming. This table holds 35,000 to 40,000 clones, approximately 81% found once. The sequence was obtained from a man aged 60-69 years with COVID-19, enrolled during active disease. The chain recombines TRBV5-1 with TRBJ2-5; 7 bases fit TRBD2. Sequenced sample: peripheral blood. For the CDR3, the DNA is TGCGCCAGCAGCTGGGAGGGATACCAAGAGACCCAGTACTTC. It encodes CASSWEGYQETQYF.